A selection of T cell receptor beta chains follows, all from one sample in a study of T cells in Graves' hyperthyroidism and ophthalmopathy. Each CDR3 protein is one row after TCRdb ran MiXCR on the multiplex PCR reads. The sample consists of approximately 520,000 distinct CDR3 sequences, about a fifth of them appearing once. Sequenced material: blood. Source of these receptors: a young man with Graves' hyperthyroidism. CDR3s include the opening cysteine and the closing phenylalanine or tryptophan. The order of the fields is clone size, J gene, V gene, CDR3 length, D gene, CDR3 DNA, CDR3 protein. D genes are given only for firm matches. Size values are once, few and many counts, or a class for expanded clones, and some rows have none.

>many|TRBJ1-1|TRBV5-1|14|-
TGCGCCAGCAGCTTCGCTCCAGGGGTAACTGAAGCTTTCTTT
CASSFAPGVTEAFF
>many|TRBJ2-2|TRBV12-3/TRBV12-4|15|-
TGTGCCAGCAGTTTATACGAACGGAACACCGGGGAGCTGTTTTTT
CASSLYERNTGELFF
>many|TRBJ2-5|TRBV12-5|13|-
TGTGCTAGTGCCTCAGGATATCAAGAGACCCAGTACTTC
CASASGYQETQYF
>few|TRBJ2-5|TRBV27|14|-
TGTGCCAGCAGTTTGTGGGGGACCCTCAAGACCCAGTACTTC
CASSLWGTLKTQYF
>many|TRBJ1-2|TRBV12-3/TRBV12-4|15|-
TGTGCCAGCACCGAAACCAACGAGGGCAGCTATGGCTACACCTTC
CASTETNEGSYGYTF
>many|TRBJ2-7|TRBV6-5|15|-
TGTGCCAGCAGTTACAGGTCTCCCCGTGTTTACGAGCAGTACTTC
CASSYRSPRVYEQYF
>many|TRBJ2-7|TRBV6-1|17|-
TGTGCCAGCAGTGAAGTGACGGATCCAGCGGATCCCTACGAGCAGTACTTC
CASSEVTDPADPYEQYF
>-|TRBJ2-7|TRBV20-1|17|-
TGCAGTGCTAGAGATCGTTCCAGGCCTACCCCCTCGTACGAGCAGTACTTC
CSARDRSRPTPSYEQYF
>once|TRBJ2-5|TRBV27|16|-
TGTGCCAGCAGTTTACGACCGTTTGGGGGACAAGAGACCCAGTACTTC
CASSLRPFGGQETQYF
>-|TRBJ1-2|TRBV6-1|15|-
TGTGCCAGCAGTGAAGCAGTGGGGGCTGGGTATGGCTACACCTTC
CASSEAVGAGYGYTF
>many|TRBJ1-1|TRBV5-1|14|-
TGCGCCAGCAGTTACGAACCGGTGAACACTGAAGCTTTCTTT
CASSYEPVNTEAFF
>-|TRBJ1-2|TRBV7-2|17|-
TGTGCCAGCAGCTTATCGCCCAGGCTTAAATCTAACTATGGCTACACCTTC
CASSLSPRLKSNYGYTF
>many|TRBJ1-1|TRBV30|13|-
TGTGCCTGGAGCGTTACAGAAAACACTGAAGCTTTCTTT
CAWSVTENTEAFF
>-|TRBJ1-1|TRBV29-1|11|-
TGCAGCGTCGCAAGGGACCGAAGTTCGTCCTTT
CSVARDRSSSF
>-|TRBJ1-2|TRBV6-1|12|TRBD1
TGTGCCAGCAGTCAGGGGGACAGAGGCTACACCTTC
CASSQGDRGYTF
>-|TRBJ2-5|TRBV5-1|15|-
TGCGCCAGCAGCTCCCCCGGGACCCACCAAGAGACCCAGTACTTC
CASSSPGTHQETQYF
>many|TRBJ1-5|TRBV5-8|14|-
TGTGCCAGCAGCACGGGACCTGAGAATCAGCCCCAGCATTTT
CASSTGPENQPQHF
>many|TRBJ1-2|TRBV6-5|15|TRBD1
TGTGCCAGCAGTCCCCGGGACAGAGCTAACTATGGCTACACCTTC
CASSPRDRANYGYTF
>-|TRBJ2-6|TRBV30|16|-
TGTGCCTGGAGTGTAACCCCGATAACGGGGGCCAACGTCCTGACTTTC
CAWSVTPITGANVLTF
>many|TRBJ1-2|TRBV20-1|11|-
TGCAGTGCATTACTCGGGACCACCCGTACCTTC
CSALLGTTRTF
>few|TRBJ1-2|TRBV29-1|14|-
TGCAGCGTCCCCGGGACCGCCAACTATGGAGGCTACACCTTC
CSVPGTANYGGYTF
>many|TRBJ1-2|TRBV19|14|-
TGTGCCAGTAGTACCCGACAGACGAACTATGGCTACACCTTC
CASSTRQTNYGYTF
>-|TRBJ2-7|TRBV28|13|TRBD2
TGTGCCAGCGGGTTTGGGGGGGCCTACGAGCAGTACTTC
CASGFGGAYEQYF
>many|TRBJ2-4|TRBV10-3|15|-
TGTGCCATCAGTGTAGGGGGGGTGGGCCAAAACATTCAGTACTTC
CAISVGGVGQNIQYF
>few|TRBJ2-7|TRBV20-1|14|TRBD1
TGCAGTGCTCAATATTACGACAGGGGCTACGAGCAGTACTTC
CSAQYYDRGYEQYF
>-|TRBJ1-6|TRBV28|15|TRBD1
TGTGCCAGCAGTTCTCCAGGGGGCGGAAATTCACCCCTCCACTTT
CASSSPGGGNSPLHF
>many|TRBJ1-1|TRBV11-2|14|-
TGTGCCAGCAGCCCCCGGGTCCTGAACACTGAAGCTTTCTTT
CASSPRVLNTEAFF
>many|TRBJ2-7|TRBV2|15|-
TGTGCCAGCAGCCCGGACGGAGGTTTCTCCTACGAGCAGTACTTC
CASSPDGGFSYEQYF
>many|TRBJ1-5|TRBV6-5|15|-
TGTGCCAGCAGTTCTCAGGGACTTGGGGGTCAGCCCCAGCATTTT
CASSSQGLGGQPQHF
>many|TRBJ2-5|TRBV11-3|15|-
TGTGCCAGCAGCATCAGATTCAGGGGGGGAGAGACCCAGTACTTC
CASSIRFRGGETQYF
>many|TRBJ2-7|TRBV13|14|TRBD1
TGTGCCAGCAGCTCCAGGACAGGGGCGGGCGAGCAGTACTTC
CASSSRTGAGEQYF
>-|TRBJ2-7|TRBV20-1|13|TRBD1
TGCAGTGCTGGGACAGCCCTCTCCTACGAGCAGTACTTC
CSAGTALSYEQYF
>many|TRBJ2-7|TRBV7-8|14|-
TGTGCCAGCATGGAGGGGCTGGTAGCAGGCGAGCAGTACTTC
CASMEGLVAGEQYF
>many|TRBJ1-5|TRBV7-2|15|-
TGTGCCAGCAGCCCCGGGTGGTTGGGCAATCAGCCCCAGCATTTT
CASSPGWLGNQPQHF
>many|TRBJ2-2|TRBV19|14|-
TGTGCCAGTAGTTCGACCGGATTCACCGGGGAGCTGTTTTTT
CASSSTGFTGELFF
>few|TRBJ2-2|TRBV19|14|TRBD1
TGTGCCACTACAGGGGGCGCGCACACCGGGGAGCTGTTTTTT
CATTGGAHTGELFF